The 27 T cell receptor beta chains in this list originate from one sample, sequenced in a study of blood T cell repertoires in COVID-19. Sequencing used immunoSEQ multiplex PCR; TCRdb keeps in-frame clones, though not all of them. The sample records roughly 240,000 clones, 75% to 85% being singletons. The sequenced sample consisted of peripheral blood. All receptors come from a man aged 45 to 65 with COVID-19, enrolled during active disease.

CDR3 loop: CASRTGTGTDTQYF. DNA of the CDR3: TGTGCCAGCAGGACCGGGACAGGCACAGATACGCAGTATTTT. This chain connects TRBV11-1 to TRBJ2-3, with 7 nucleotides matching TRBD1. V shed 6 bases, J shed 1 base, and the junction held 4 bases outside the gene matches. The V gene's germline CDR1 is SGHAT and CDR2 FQDESV (reference sequence). The CDR3 has 14 residues.

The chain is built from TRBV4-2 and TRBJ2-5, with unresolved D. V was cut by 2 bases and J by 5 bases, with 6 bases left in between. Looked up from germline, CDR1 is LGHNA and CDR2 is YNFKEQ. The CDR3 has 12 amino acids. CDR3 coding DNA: TGTGCCAGCAGCCAACCCGGGGAGACCCAGTACTTC. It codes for CASSQPGETQYF.

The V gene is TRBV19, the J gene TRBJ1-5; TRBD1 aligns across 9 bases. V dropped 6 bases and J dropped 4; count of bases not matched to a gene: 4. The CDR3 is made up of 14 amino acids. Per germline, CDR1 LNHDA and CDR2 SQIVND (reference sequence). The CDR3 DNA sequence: TGTGCCAGTAGCCCCGGACAGGGGAATCAGCCCCAGCATTTT. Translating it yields CASSPGQGNQPQHF.

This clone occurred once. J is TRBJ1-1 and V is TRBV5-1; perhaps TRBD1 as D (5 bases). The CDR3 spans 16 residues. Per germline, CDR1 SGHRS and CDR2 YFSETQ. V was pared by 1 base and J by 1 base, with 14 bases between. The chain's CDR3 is CASSLPGGTGNTEAFF. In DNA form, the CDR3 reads TGCGCCAGCAGCTTGCCCGGGGGGACGGGGAACACTGAAGCTTTCTTT.

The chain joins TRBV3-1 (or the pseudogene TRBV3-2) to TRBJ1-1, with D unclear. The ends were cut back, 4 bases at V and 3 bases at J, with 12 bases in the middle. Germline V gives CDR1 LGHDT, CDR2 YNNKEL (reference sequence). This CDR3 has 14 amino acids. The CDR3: CASSPRHSDTEAFF. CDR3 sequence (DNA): TGTGCCAGCAGCCCCAGGCATTCGGACACTGAAGCTTTCTTT.

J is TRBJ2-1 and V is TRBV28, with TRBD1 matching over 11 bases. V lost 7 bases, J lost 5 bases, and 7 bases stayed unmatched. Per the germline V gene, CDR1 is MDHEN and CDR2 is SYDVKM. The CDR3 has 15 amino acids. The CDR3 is CASTWTGGLNNEQFF. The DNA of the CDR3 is TGTGCCAGCACCTGGACAGGGGGCCTGAACAATGAGCAGTTCTTC. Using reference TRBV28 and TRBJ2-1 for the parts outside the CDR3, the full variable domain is DVKVTQSSRYLVKRTGEKVFLECVQDMDHENMFWYRQDPGLGLRLIYFSYDVKMKEKGDIPEGYSVSREKKERFSLILESASTNQTSMYLCASTWTGGLNNEQFFGPGTRLTVL.

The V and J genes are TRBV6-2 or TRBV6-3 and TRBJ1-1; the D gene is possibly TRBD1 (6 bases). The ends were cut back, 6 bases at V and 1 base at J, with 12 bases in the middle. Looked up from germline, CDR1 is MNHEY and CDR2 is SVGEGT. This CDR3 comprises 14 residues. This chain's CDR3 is CASSTGHRNTEAFF. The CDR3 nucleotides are TGTGCCAGCAGCACGGGACACCGGAACACTGAAGCTTTCTTT.

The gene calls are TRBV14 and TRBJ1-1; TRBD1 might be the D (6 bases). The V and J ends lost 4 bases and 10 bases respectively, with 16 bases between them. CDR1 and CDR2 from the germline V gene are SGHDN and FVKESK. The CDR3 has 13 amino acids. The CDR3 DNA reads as TGTGCCAGCAGCCTACAGGGAATCGAGGGAGCTTTCTTT. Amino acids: CASSLQGIEGAFF. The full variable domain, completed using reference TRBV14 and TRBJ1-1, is EAGVTQFPSHSVIEKGQTVTLRCDPISGHDNLYWYRRVMGKEIKFLLHFVKESKQDESGMPNNRFLAERTGGTYSTLKVQPAELEDSGVYFCASSLQGIEGAFFGQGTRLTVV.

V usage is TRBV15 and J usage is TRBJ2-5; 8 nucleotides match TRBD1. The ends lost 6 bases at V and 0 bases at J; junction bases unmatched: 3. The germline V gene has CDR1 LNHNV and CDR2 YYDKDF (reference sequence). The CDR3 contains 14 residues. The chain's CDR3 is CATRDRDYQETQYF. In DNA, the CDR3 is TGTGCCACCAGGGACAGGGATTACCAAGAGACCCAGTACTTC.

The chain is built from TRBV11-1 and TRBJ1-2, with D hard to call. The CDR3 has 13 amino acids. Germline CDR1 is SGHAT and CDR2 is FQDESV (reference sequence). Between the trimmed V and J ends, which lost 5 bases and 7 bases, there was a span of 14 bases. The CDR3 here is CASSTSTGFGYTF. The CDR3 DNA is TGTGCCAGCAGCACCTCGACTGGCTTTGGCTACACCTTC.

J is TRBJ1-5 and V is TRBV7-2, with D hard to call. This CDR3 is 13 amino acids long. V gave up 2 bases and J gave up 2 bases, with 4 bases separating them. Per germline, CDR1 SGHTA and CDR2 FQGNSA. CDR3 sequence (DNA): TGTGCCAGCAGCTTACCCGGCAATCAGCCCCAGCATTTT. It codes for CASSLPGNQPQHF.

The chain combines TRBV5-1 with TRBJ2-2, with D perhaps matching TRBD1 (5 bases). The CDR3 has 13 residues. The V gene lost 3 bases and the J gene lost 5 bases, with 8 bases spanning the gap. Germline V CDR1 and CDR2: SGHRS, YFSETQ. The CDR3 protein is CASSSSGTGELFF. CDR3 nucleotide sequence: TGCGCCAGCAGCTCTTCAGGGACCGGGGAGCTGTTTTTT.

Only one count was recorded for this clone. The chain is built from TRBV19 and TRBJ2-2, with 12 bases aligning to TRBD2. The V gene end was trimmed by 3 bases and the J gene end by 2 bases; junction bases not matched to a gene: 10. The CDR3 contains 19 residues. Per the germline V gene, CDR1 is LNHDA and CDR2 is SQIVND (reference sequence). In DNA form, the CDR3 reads TGTGCCAGTAGTATCCCAGGACAACTAGCGGGGGGTAACACCGGGGAGCTGTTTTTT. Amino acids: CASSIPGQLAGGNTGELFF.

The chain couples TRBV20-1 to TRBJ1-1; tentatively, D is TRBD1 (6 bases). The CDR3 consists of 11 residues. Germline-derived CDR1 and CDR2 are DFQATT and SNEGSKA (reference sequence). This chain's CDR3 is CRGGGSTEAFF. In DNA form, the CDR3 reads TGCCGCGGTGGGGGCAGCACTGAAGCTTTCTTT.

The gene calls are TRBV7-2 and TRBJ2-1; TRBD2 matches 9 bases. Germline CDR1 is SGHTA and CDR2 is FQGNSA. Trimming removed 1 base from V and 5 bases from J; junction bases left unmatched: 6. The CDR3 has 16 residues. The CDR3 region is CASSLVGLAGNNEQFF. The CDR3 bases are TGTGCCAGCAGCTTAGTAGGTCTAGCGGGAAACAATGAGCAGTTCTTC.

As DNA, the CDR3 is TGTGCCAGCAGCAGGGACACCAGGAAATCACCCCTCCACTTT. Translation gives CASSRDTRKSPLHF. This rearrangement joins TRBV7-6 to TRBJ1-6; maybe TRBD1 (6 bases). Germline V gene data show CDR1 as SGHVS and CDR2 as FNYEAQ. Trimming took off 5 bases at V and 10 bases at J, with 15 bases between the two ends. The CDR3 totals 14 residues.

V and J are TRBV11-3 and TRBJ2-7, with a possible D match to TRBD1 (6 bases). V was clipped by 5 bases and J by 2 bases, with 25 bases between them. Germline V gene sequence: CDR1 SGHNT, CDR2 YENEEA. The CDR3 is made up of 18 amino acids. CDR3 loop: CASSPYDPKDSVAYEQYF. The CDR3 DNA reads TGTGCCAGCAGCCCTTATGATCCTAAGGACAGCGTGGCCTACGAGCAGTACTTC.

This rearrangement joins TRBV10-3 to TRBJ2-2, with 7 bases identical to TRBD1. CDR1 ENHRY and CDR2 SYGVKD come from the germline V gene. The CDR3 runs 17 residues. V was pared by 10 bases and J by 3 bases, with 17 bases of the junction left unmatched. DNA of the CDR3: TGTGCCACCGAAAACTCAGGGGGACGGACATACACCGGGGAGCTGTTTTTT. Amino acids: CATENSGGRTYTGELFF.

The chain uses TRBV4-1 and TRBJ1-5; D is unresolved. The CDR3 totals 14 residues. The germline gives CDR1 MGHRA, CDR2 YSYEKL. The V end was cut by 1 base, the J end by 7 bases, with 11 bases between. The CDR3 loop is CASSQVQVRQPQHF. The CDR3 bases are TGCGCCAGCAGCCAAGTTCAAGTCAGGCAGCCCCAGCATTTT.

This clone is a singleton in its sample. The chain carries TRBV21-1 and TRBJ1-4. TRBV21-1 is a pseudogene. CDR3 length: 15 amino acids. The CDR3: CARDDQGRANEKLFF. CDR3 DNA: TGTGCCAGGGACGATCAAGGGAGAGCTAATGAAAAACTGTTTTTT.

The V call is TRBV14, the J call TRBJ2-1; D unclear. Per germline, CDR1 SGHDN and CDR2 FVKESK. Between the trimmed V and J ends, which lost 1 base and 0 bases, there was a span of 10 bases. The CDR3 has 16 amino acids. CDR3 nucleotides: TGTGCCAGCAGCCAAGTCGCAGGCAGCTCCTACAATGAGCAGTTCTTC. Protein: CASSQVAGSSYNEQFF.

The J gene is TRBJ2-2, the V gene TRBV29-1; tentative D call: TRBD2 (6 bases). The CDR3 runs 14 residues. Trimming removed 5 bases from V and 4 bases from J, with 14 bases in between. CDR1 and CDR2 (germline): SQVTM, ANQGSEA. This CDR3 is CSVWVGSSTGELFF. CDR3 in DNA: TGCAGCGTTTGGGTCGGGAGCTCCACCGGGGAGCTGTTTTTT.

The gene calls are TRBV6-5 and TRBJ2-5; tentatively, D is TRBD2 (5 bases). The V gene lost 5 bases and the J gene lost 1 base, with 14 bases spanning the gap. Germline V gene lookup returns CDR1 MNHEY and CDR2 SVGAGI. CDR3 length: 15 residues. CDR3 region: CASSTGIGVQETQYF. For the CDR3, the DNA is TGTGCCAGCAGTACCGGGATTGGGGTCCAAGAGACCCAGTACTTC.

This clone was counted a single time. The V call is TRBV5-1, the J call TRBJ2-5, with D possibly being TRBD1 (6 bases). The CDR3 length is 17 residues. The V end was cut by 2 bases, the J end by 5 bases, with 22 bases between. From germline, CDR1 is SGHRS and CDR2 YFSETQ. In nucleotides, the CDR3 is TGCGCCAGCAGCTTCCCCCTCCTTGGGGGCGGAATCGAGACCCAGTACTTC. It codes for CASSFPLLGGGIETQYF.

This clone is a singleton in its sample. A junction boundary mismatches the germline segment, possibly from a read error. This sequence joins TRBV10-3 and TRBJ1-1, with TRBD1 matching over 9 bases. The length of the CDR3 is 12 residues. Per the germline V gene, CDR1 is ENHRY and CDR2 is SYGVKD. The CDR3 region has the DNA TGTGCCATCGAGAAGGGGACAGGGCAGAGTCTCTTT. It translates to CAIEKGTGQSLF.

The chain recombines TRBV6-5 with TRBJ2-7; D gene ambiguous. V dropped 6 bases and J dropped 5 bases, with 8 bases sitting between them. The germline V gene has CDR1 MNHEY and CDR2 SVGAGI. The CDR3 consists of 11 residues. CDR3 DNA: TGTGCCAGCAGCGATCTAGACGAGCAGTACTTC. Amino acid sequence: CASSDLDEQYF.

The CDR3 is CASSIDRAHSYEQYF. The CDR3 DNA is TGTGCCAGCAGCATAGACAGGGCCCACTCCTACGAGCAGTACTTC. The genes are TRBV6-5 and TRBJ2-7; 7 bases align to TRBD1. The CDR3 length is 15 residues. Germline loops: CDR1 MNHEY, CDR2 SVGAGI. Unmatched junction bases numbered 8, after V lost 6 bases and J lost 0 bases.